Described below is a single TCR beta chain sequence and its context. Antigen specificity is unknown. The sample belongs to a study of OX40 agonist ivuxolimab in advanced cancers. The CDR3 has 14 amino acids. Germline CDR1 is MNHEY and CDR2 is SMNVEV (reference sequence). V shed 6 bases and J shed 1 base, with 13 bases lying between them. Study observations and caveats: People who partly responded at 0.1-3.0 mg/kg had some of the least clonal expansion seen.

Measured with immunoSEQ multiplex PCR; TCRdb has only the in-frame clones, and not every one. The sample holds fewer than 12,000 clones, around 84% seen once. This receptor was taken from an adult with an advanced solid tumor such as melanoma, head and neck, liver or kidney cancer. The specimen comprised CD4+ or CD8+ T cells sorted from blood, sampled in a trial of the OX40 agonist ivuxolimab. The chain couples TRBV27 to TRBJ2-7; D possibly corresponds to TRBD1 (6 bases). Here the CDR3 reads CASSTNRDSYEQYF. The CDR3 DNA reads TGTGCCAGCAGCACAAACAGGGATTCCTACGAGCAGTACTTC.